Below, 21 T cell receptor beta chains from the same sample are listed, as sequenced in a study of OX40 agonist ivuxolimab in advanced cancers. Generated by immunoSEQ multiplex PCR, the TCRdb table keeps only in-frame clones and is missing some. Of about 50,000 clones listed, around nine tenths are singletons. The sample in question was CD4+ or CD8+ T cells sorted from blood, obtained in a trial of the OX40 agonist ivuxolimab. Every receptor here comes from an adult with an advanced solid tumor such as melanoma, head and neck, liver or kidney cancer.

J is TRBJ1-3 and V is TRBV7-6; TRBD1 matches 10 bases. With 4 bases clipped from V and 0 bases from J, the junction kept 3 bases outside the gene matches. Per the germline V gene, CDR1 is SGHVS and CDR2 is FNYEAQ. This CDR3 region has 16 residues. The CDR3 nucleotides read TGTGCCAGCAGCTGGACAGGGGGGGACTCTGGAAACACCATATATTTT. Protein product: CASSWTGGDSGNTIYF.

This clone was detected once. The CDR3 sequence is CASSSPLSGRTEAFF. The CDR3 region has the DNA TGTGCCAGCAGCTCTCCGCTGTCCGGGAGAACTGAAGCTTTCTTT. This chain uses TRBV28 with TRBJ1-1; no firm D call. The CDR3 loop spans 15 amino acids. Trimming pared 6 bases from V and 5 bases from J, leaving 19 bases between. Germline V gene lookup returns CDR1 MDHEN and CDR2 SYDVKM.

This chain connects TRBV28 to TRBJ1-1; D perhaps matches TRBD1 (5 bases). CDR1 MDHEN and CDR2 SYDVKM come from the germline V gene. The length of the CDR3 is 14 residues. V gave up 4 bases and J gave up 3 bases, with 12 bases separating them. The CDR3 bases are TGTGCCAGCAGTTCCCCCAGGGCGGACACTGAAGCTTTCTTT. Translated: CASSSPRADTEAFF. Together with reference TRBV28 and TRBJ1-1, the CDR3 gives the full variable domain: DVKVTQSSRYLVKRTGEKVFLECVQDMDHENMFWYRQDPGLGLRLIYFSYDVKMKEKGDIPEGYSVSREKKERFSLILESASTNQTSMYLCASSSPRADTEAFFGQGTRLTVV.

CDR3 loop: CASSLSQGTYEQYV. CDR3 coding DNA: TGCGCCAGCAGCCTGTCACAGGGGACCTACGAGCAGTACGTC. The V gene is TRBV4-1, the J gene TRBJ2-7, with TRBD1 matching 7 bases. V shed 4 bases, J shed 2 bases, and the junction held 5 bases outside the gene matches. Germline V gene sequence: CDR1 MGHRA, CDR2 YSYEKL. The CDR3 runs to 14 residues.

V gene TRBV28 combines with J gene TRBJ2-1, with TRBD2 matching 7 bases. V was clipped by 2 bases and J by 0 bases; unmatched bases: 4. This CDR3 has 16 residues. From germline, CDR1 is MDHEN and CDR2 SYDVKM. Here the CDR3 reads CASSLRGGSSYNEQFF. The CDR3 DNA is TGTGCCAGCAGTTTAAGGGGCGGGAGCTCCTACAATGAGCAGTTCTTC.

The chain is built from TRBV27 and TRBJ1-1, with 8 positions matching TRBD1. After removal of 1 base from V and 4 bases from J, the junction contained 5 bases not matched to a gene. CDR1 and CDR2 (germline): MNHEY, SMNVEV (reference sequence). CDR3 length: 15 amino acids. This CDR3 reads CASSLLAGGGTEAFF. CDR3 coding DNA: TGTGCCAGCAGTTTATTGGCAGGGGGCGGCACTGAAGCTTTCTTT.

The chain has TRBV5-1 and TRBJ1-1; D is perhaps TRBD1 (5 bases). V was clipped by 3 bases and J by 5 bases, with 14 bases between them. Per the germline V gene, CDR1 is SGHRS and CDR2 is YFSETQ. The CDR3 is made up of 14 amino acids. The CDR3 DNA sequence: TGCGCCAGCAGCTCGGGGGAGGGTGGAACTGAAGCTTTCTTT. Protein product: CASSSGEGGTEAFF.

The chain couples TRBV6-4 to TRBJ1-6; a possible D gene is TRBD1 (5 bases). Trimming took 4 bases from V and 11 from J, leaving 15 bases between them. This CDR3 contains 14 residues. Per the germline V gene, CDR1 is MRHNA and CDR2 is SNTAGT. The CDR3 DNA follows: TGTGCCAGCAGTGCCCGCCAGGGTGTTCCACCCCTCCACTTT. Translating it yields CASSARQGVPPLHF.

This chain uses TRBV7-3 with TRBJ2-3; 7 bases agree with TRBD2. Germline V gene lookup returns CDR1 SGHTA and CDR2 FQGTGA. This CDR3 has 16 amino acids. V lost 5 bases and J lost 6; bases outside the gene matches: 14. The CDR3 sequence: CASSAYGSGMADTQYF. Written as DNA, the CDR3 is TGTGCCAGCAGCGCCTACGGAAGCGGGATGGCGGATACGCAGTATTTT.

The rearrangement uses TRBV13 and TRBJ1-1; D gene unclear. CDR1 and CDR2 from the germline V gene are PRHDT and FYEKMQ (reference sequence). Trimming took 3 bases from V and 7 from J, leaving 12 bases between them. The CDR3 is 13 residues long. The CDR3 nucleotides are TGTGCCAGCAGCTTTGGAGGGCCCAATGAAGCTTTCTTT. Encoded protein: CASSFGGPNEAFF.

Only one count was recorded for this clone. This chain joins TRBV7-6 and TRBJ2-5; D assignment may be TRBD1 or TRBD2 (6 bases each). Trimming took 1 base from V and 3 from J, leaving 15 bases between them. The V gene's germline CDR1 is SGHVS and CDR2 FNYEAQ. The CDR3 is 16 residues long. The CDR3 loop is CASSLVGGRLEETQYF. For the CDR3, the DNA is TGTGCCAGCAGCTTAGTTGGGGGGCGCTTAGAAGAGACCCAGTACTTC.

The CDR3 region is CASSYERVHTEAFF. The CDR3 bases are TGTGCCAGCAGTTACGAGAGGGTGCACACTGAAGCTTTCTTT. The gene calls are TRBV6-5 and TRBJ1-1, with D hard to call. The CDR3 is 14 residues long. Germline V gene data show CDR1 as MNHEY and CDR2 as SVGAGI. V lost 2 bases and J lost 3, with 10 bases in between.

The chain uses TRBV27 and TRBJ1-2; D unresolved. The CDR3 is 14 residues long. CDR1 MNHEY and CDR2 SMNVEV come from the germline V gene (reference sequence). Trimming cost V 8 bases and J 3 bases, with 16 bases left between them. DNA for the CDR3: TGTGCCAGCCTCTCCCTAGATGAAGACTATGGCTACACCTTC. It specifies CASLSLDEDYGYTF.

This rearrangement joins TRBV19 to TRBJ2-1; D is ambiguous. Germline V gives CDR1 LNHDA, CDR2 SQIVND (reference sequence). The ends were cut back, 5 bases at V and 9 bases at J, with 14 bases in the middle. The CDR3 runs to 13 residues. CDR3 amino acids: CASSVGLFSEQFF. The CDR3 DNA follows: TGTGCCAGTAGTGTCGGGTTATTCAGTGAGCAGTTCTTC. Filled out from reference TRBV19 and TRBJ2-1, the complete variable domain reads DGGITQSPKYLFRKEGQNVTLSCEQNLNHDAMYWYRQDPGQGLRLIYYSQIVNDFQKGDIAEGYSVSREKKESFPLTVTSAQKNPTAFYLCASSVGLFSEQFFGPGTRLTVL.

CDR3 in DNA: TGTGCCACCAGGGGAGGGCTTAACACCGGGGAGCTGTTTTTT. It specifies CATRGGLNTGELFF. The chain employs TRBV15 and TRBJ2-2; 7 bases line up with TRBD2. Germline CDR1 is LNHNV and CDR2 is YYDKDF (reference sequence). J gave up 2 bases and V 6 bases, and 3 bases lay outside the gene matches. This CDR3 is 14 amino acids long.

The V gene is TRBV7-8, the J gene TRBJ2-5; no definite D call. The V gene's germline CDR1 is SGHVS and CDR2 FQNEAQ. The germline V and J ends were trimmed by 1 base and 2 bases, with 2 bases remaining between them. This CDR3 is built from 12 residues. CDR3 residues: CASSLGQETQYF. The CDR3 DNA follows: TGTGCCAGCAGCTTAGGGCAAGAGACCCAGTACTTC.

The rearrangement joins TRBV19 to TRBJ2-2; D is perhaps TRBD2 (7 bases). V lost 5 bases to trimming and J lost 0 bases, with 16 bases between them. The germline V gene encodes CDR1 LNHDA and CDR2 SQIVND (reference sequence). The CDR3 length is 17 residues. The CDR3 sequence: CASSPWGGGANTGELFF. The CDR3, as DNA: TGTGCCAGTAGTCCTTGGGGCGGGGGCGCGAACACCGGGGAGCTGTTTTTT.

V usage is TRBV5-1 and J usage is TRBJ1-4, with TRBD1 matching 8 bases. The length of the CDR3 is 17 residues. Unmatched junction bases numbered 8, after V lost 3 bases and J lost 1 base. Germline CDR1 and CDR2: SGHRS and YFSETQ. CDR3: CASSSPRTGQTNEKLFF. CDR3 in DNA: TGCGCCAGCAGCTCCCCCCGGACAGGGCAAACTAATGAAAAACTGTTTTTT.

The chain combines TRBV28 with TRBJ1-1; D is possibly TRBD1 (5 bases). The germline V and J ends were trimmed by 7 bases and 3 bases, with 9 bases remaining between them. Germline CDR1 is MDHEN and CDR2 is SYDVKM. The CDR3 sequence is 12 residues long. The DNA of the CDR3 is TGTGCCAGCACCCCGGGGGACACTGAAGCTTTCTTT. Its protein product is CASTPGDTEAFF.

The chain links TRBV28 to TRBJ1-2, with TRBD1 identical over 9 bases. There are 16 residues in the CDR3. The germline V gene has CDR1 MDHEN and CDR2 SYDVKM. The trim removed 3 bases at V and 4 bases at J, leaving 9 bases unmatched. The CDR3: CASSFAHRGRGYGYTF. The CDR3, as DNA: TGTGCCAGCAGTTTCGCGCACAGGGGGCGCGGCTATGGCTACACCTTC.

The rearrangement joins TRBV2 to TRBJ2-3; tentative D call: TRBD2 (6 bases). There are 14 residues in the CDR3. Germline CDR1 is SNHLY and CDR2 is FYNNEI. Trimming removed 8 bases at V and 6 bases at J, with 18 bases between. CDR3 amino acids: CASQGGGPGDTQYF. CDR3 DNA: TGTGCCAGCCAGGGAGGTGGGCCGGGGGATACGCAGTATTTT. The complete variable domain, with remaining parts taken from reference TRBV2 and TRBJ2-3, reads EPEVTQTPSHQVTQMGQEVILRCVPISNHLYFYWYRQILGQKVEFLVSFYNNEISEKSEIFDDQFSVERPDGSNFTLKIRSTKLEDSAMYFCASQGGGPGDTQYFGPGTRLTVL.